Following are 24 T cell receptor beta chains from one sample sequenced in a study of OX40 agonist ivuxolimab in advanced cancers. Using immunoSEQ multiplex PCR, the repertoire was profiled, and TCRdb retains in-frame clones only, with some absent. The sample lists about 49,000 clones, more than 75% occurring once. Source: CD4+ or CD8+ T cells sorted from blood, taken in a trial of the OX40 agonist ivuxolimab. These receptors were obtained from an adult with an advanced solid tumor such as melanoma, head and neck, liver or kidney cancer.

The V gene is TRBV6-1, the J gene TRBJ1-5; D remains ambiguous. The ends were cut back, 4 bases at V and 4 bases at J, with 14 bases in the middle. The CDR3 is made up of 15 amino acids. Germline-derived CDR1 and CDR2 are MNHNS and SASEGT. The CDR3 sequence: CASSGRPVGNQPQHF. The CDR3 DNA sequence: TGTGCCAGCAGTGGACGGCCGGTAGGAAATCAGCCCCAGCATTTT.

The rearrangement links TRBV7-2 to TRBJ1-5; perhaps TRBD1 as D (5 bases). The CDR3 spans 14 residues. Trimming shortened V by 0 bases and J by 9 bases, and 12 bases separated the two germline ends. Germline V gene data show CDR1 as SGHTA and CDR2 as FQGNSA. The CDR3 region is CASSLALDNGPQHF. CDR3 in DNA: TGTGCCAGCAGCTTAGCGTTGGACAATGGGCCCCAGCATTTT. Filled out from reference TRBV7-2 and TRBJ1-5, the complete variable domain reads GAGVSQSPSNKVTEKGKDVELRCDPISGHTALYWYRQSLGQGLEFLIYFQGNSAPDKSGLPSDRFSAERTGGSVSTLTIQRTQQEDSAVYLCASSLALDNGPQHFGDGTRLSIL.

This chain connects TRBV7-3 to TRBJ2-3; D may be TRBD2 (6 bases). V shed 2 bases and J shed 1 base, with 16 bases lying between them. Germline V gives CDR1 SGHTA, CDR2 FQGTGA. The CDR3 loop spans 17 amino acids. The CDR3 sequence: CASSLSLPGLGTDTQYF. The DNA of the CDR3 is TGTGCCAGCAGCTTATCCCTCCCGGGACTTGGCACAGATACGCAGTATTTT.

The CDR3 DNA reads TGCAGCGTCGAATCAGGACGGACTGGAAACACCATATATTTT. This translates into CSVESGRTGNTIYF. The rearrangement uses TRBV29-1 and TRBJ1-3; D is uncertain. The V gene lost 6 bases and the J gene lost 2 bases, with 14 bases spanning the gap. CDR1 and CDR2 (germline): SQVTM, ANQGSEA. This CDR3 has 14 amino acids.

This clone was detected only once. The CDR3 bases are TGTGCCAGCAGTCCCCGTTGGGGGGAGGGCTATGGCTACACCTTC. This translates into CASSPRWGEGYGYTF. The chain is built from TRBV27 and TRBJ1-2; D perhaps matches TRBD1 (5 bases). Trimming stripped 5 bases from V and 4 bases from J, with 17 bases between. The germline gives CDR1 MNHEY, CDR2 SMNVEV (reference sequence). The length of the CDR3 is 15 residues.

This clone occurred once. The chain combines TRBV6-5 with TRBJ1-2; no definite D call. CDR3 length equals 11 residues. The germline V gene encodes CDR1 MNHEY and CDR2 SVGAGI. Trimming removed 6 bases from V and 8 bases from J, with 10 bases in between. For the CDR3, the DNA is TGTGCCAGCAGAGGGCTGTTCGGCTACACCTTC. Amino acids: CASRGLFGYTF.

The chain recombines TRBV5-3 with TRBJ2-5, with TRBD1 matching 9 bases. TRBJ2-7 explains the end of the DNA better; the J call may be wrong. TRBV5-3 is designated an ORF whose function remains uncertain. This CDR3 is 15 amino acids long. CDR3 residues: CARSFPGTGIYEQYF. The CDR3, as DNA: TGTGCCAGAAGCTTCCCCGGGACAGGGATCTACGAGCAGTACTTC.

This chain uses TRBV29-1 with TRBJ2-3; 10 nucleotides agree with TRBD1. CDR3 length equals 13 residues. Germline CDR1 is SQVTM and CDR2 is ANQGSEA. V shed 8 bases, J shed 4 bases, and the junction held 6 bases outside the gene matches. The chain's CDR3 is CSQGQGRADTQYF. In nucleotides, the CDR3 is TGCAGCCAGGGACAGGGGAGGGCAGATACGCAGTATTTT.

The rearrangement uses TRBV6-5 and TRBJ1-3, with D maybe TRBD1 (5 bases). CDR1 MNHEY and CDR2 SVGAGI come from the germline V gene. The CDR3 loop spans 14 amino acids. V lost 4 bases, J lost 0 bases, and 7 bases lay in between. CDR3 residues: CASSSGHSGNTIYF. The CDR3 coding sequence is TGTGCCAGCAGTTCAGGGCACTCTGGAAACACCATATATTTT.

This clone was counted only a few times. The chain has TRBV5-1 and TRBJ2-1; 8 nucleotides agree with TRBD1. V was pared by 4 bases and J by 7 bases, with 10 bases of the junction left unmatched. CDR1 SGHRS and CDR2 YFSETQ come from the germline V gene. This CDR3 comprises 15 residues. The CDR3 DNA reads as TGCGCCAGCAGCCCCCCACGACAGGGGAGAAATGAGCAGTTCTTC. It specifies CASSPPRQGRNEQFF. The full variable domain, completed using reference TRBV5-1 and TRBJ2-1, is KAGVTQTPRYLIKTRGQQVTLSCSPISGHRSVSWYQQTPGQGLQFLFEYFSETQRNKGNFPGRFSGRQFSNSRSEMNVSTLELGDSALYLCASSPPRQGRNEQFFGPGTRLTVL.

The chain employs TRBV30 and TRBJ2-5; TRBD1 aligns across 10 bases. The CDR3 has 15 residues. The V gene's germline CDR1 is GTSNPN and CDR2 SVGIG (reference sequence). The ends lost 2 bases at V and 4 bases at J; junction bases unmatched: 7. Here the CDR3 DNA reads TGTGCCTGGAGTCCTGGGACAGGGGTACCAGAGACCCAGTACTTC. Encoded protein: CAWSPGTGVPETQYF.

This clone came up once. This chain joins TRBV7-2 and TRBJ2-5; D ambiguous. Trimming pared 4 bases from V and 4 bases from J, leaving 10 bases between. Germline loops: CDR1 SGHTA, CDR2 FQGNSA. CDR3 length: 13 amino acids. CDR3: CASSSPTRETQYF. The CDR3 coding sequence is TGTGCCAGCAGCTCCCCCACAAGAGAGACCCAGTACTTC.

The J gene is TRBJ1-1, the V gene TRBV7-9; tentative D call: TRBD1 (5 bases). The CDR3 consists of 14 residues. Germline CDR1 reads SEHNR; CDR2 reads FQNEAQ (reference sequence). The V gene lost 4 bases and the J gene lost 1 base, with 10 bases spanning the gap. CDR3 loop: CASSSLGGNTEAFF. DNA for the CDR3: TGTGCCAGCAGCTCCCTGGGGGGGAACACTGAAGCTTTCTTT. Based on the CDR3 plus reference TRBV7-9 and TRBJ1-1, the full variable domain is DTGVSQNPRHKITKRGQNVTFRCDPISEHNRLYWYRQTLGQGPEFLTYFQNEAQLEKSRLLSDRFSAERPKGSFSTLEIQRTEQGDSAMYLCASSSLGGNTEAFFGQGTRLTVV.

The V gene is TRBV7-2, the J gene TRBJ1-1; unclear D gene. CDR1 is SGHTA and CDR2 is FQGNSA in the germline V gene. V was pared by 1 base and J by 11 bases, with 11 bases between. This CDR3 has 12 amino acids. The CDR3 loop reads CASSLVVQKAFF. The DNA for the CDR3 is TGTGCCAGCAGCTTAGTAGTCCAGAAGGCTTTCTTT.

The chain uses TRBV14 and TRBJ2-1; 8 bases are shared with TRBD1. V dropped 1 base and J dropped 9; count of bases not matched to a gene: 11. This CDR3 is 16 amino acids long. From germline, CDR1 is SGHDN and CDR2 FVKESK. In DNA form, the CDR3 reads TGTGCCAGCAGCCAAGGATGGTGGCAGGGGGCAGGTGAGCAGTTCTTC. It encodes CASSQGWWQGAGEQFF.

The DNA of the CDR3 is TGTGCCAGCCGGACAGGCTCCTATGGCTACACCTTC. This gives the protein CASRTGSYGYTF. The chain couples TRBV27 to TRBJ1-2, with 7 bases aligning to TRBD1. Germline V gene data show CDR1 as MNHEY and CDR2 as SMNVEV (reference sequence). The J segment lost 4 bases and the V segment lost 8 bases, leaving 4 bases of the junction unmatched. CDR3 length equals 12 residues.

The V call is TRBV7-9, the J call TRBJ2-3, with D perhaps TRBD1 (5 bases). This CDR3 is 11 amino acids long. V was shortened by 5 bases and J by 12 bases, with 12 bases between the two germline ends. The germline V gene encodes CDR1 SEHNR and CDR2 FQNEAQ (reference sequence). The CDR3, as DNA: TGTGCCAGCAGCCGGACAATGGGTCAGTATTTT. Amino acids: CASSRTMGQYF.

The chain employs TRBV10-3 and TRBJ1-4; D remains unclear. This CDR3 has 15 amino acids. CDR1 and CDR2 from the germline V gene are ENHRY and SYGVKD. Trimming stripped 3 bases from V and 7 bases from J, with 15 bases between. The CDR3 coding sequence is TGTGCCATCAGTGAAGGAGGTTTATCAGGTGAAAAACTGTTTTTT. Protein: CAISEGGLSGEKLFF.

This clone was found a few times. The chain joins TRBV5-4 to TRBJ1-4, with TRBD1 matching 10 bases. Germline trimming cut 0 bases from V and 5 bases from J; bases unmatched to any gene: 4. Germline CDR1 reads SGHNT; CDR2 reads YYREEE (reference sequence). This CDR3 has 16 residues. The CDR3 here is CASSLGDRGFNEKLFF. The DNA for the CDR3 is TGTGCCAGCAGCTTGGGGGACAGGGGATTCAATGAAAAACTGTTTTTT.

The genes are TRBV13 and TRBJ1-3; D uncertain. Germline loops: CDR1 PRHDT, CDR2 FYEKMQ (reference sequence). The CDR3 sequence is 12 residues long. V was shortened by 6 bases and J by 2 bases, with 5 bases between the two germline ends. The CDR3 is CASRTPGNTIYF. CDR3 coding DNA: TGTGCCAGCAGGACACCTGGAAACACCATATATTTT.

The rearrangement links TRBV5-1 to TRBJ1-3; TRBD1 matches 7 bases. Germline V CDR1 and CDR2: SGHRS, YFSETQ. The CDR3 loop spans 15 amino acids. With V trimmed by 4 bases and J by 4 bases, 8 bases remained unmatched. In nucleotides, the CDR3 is TGCGCCAGCAGCCCCGGAACAGGGGCAGGAAACACCATATATTTT. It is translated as CASSPGTGAGNTIYF.

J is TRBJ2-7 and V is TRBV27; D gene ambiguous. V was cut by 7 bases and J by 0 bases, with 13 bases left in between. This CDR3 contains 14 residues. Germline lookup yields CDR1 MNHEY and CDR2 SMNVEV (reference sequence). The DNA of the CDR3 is TGTGCCAGCACTCCAGGCGTTTACTCCTACGAGCAGTACTTC. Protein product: CASTPGVYSYEQYF.

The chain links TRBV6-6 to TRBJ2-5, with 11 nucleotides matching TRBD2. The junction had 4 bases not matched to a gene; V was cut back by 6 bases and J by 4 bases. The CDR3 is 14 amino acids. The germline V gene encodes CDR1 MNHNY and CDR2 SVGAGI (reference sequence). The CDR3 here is CASSFSGGAETQYF. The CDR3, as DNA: TGTGCCAGCAGCTTTAGCGGGGGGGCAGAGACCCAGTACTTC.

The CDR3 DNA reads as TGCGCCAGCAGTTACAGGGAGTCGTCCTATAATTCACCCCTCCACTTT. It codes for CASSYRESSYNSPLHF. The V and J genes are TRBV5-1 and TRBJ1-6, with a weak D call TRBD1 (6 bases). Trimming shortened V by 5 bases and J by 1 base, and 13 bases separated the two germline ends. CDR1 SGHRS and CDR2 YFSETQ come from the germline V gene. The CDR3 sequence is 16 residues long. Drawing the rest from reference TRBV5-1 and TRBJ1-6, the complete variable domain is KAGVTQTPRYLIKTRGQQVTLSCSPISGHRSVSWYQQTPGQGLQFLFEYFSETQRNKGNFPGRFSGRQFSNSRSEMNVSTLELGDSALYLCASSYRESSYNSPLHFGNGTRLTVT.